These 26 T cell receptor beta chains were all obtained from the same sample, sequenced in a study of low-dose radiotherapy and immunotherapy resistance in tumors. Gene-specific TRAV and TRBV primers were used for first-strand cDNA, covering alpha and beta chains. The authors amplified TCRs for 15 to 25 PCR cycles with a constant-region primer and a V-primer adapter. TCRdb re-derived calls from the reads in MiXCR, one entry per CDR3 protein. The repertoire consists of fewer than 90,000 distinct CDR3 sequences, with under 20% occurring once and the leading ten covering under 7.5%. Specified time point: before trial treatment. The sequenced sample was PBMCs, obtained before treatment. The origin of the receptors is a male donor with prostate cancer.

This sequence joins TRBV10-3 and TRBJ1-2; no reliable D call. The germline V and J ends were trimmed by 2 bases and 0 bases, with 7 bases remaining between them. Germline CDR1 ENHRY, CDR2 SYGVKD. The CDR3 extends over 14 amino acids. The CDR3 spells CAISEGSTNYGYTF. CDR3 nucleotide sequence: TGTGCCATCAGTGAGGGCAGTACTAACTATGGCTACACCTTC.

This clonotype was picked up many times. The chain links TRBV3-1 to TRBJ2-5; 7 bases agree with TRBD2. In germline, CDR1 is LGHDT, CDR2 YNNKEL (reference sequence). The CDR3 sequence is 14 residues long. Trimming cost V 4 bases and J 7 bases; bases outside gene matches: 9. The CDR3 nucleotides read TGTGCCAGCAGCCTATCTAGCGGACCAATGACCCAGTACTTC. The encoded protein is CASSLSSGPMTQYF.

On this clonotype: Since a far larger clone is one base different, this is likely a read error. This sequence joins TRBV29-1 and TRBJ2-1; maybe TRBD2 (5 bases). This CDR3 is built from 12 residues. CDR1 is SQVTM and CDR2 is ANQGSEA in the germline V gene. Trimming shortened V by 6 bases and J by 10 bases, and 16 bases separated the two germline ends. CDR3 protein: CSVARGSYEQFF. As DNA, the CDR3 is TGCAGCGTCGCTAGAGGGAGCTACGAGCAGTTCTTC.

V gene TRBV2 combines with J gene TRBJ1-4; D is perhaps TRBD1 (5 bases). The CDR3 covers 13 residues. CDR1 is SNHLY and CDR2 is FYNNEI in the germline V gene. Trimming took off 5 bases at V and 5 bases at J, with 9 bases between the two ends. The CDR3 region has the DNA TGTGCCAGCAGTAGGACAATCAATGAAAAACTGTTTTTT. It translates to CASSRTINEKLFF.

This clonotype was counted many times. The rearrangement uses TRBV20-1 and TRBJ2-5; 8 positions match TRBD2. Germline V gives CDR1 DFQATT, CDR2 SNEGSKA (reference sequence). With V trimmed by 1 base and J by 4 bases, 8 bases remained unmatched. The CDR3 is 15 residues long. The CDR3 loop is CSARGPPGGGETQYF. CDR3 DNA sequence: TGCAGTGCTAGAGGGCCCCCCGGGGGGGGAGAGACCCAGTACTTC.

The chain uses TRBV5-4 and TRBJ1-1; 7 nucleotides agree with TRBD1. Germline CDR1 SGHNT, CDR2 YYREEE (reference sequence). Trimming removed 2 bases from V and 5 bases from J; junction bases left unmatched: 9. The CDR3 totals 15 residues. The CDR3 reads CASSLPQGHVTEAFF. The DNA of the CDR3 is TGTGCCAGCAGCTTACCACAGGGGCATGTAACTGAAGCTTTCTTT.

Ten or more counts support this clonotype. The chain has TRBV24-1 and TRBJ2-2; D uncertain. The V and J ends lost 3 bases and 2 bases respectively, with 12 bases between them. Germline assignment: CDR1 KGHDR and CDR2 SFDVKD. The CDR3 is 16 residues long. CDR3 in DNA: TGTGCCACCAGTGATACCTCGGCCCTAAACACCGGGGAGCTGTTTTTT. As protein: CATSDTSALNTGELFF.

Ten or more counts support this clonotype. The chain joins TRBV7-2 to TRBJ2-4; TRBD1 is a possible D gene (7 bases). The CDR3 is made up of 16 amino acids. Trimming stripped 10 bases from V and 1 base from J, with 20 bases between. In germline, CDR1 is SGHTA, CDR2 FQGNSA. The CDR3 nucleotides are TGTGCCATCACCTCAGGGGGGACTTCTGCCAAAAACATTCAGTACTTC. This codes for CAITSGGTSAKNIQYF.

For this clonotype: A much larger clone sits a single nucleotide away, making a read error possible. V usage is TRBV20-1 and J usage is TRBJ2-7; D tentatively reads TRBD1 or TRBD2 (5 bases each). Near its end, the DNA agrees better with TRBJ2-1, so the J call may be wrong. Germline CDR1 is DFQATT and CDR2 is SNEGSKA (reference sequence). The CDR3 extends over 14 amino acids. In DNA form, the CDR3 reads TGCAGTGCTAGGGCCAGCGCCCAAAGGGACGAGCAGTTCTTC. Protein: CSARASAQRDEQFF.

This clonotype was detected many times. V is TRBV6-8 and J is TRBJ2-7, with 11 bases fitting TRBD2. The germline gives CDR1 MNHGY, CDR2 SAAAGT. The ends lost 5 bases at V and 2 bases at J; junction bases unmatched: 2. The CDR3 is made up of 14 amino acids. This CDR3 is CASSLSGRAYEQYF. CDR3 DNA: TGTGCCAGCAGTCTTAGCGGGAGGGCCTACGAGCAGTACTTC.

This clonotype was counted ten times or more. V usage is TRBV30 and J usage is TRBJ2-1; D unresolved. Germline assignment: CDR1 GTSNPN and CDR2 SVGIG (reference sequence). The CDR3 contains 14 residues. V lost 2 bases and J lost 2, with 10 bases in between. CDR3 coding DNA: TGTGCCTGGAGTACGTTACCACCCTACAATGAGCAGTTCTTC. Translation gives CAWSTLPPYNEQFF.

This clonotype was detected ten times or more. The rearrangement joins TRBV7-2 to TRBJ1-2, with D maybe TRBD1 (5 bases). Germline values: CDR1 SGHTA, CDR2 FQGNSA. The CDR3 length is 15 residues. V gave up 2 bases and J gave up 0 bases, with 10 bases separating them. CDR3 in amino acids: CASSLNGATNYGYTF. As DNA, the CDR3 is TGTGCCAGCAGCTTAAACGGGGCCACTAACTATGGCTACACCTTC.

This clonotype occurred many times. The genes are TRBV4-2 and TRBJ2-1, with 11 bases fitting TRBD2. This CDR3 is built from 19 residues. CDR1 and CDR2 (germline): LGHNA, YNFKEQ. Trimming removed 4 bases from V and 1 base from J; junction bases left unmatched: 12. CDR3 DNA sequence: TGTGCCAGCAGCCCAACGGGGGTAGCGGGAGGGTTTTCCTACAATGAGCAGTTCTTC. It specifies CASSPTGVAGGFSYNEQFF.

The chain couples TRBV7-8 to TRBJ1-1; D possibly corresponds to TRBD1 (5 bases). The CDR3 has 18 residues. The V gene lost 5 bases and the J gene lost 5 bases, with 27 bases spanning the gap. CDR1 is SGHVS and CDR2 is FQNEAQ in the germline V gene. The DNA of the CDR3 is TGTGCCAGCAGCCCACGTACGGCCCGGGCAGGGCGGGGAACTGAAGCTTTCTTT. It specifies CASSPRTARAGRGTEAFF.

This clonotype was recorded many times. The CDR3 region has the DNA TGTGCCAGCAGCCCGAGGACGGCTAAAGAGACCCAGTACTTC. This sequence encodes CASSPRTAKETQYF. This sequence joins TRBV5-3 and TRBJ2-5, with D unclear. TRBV5-3 is recorded as an ORF, its role being uncertain. Trimming took off 8 bases at V and 3 bases at J, with 17 bases between the two ends. This CDR3 comprises 14 residues.

This clonotype appeared many times. The V gene is TRBV5-5, the J gene TRBJ1-1; TRBD1 is a possible D gene (5 bases). The CDR3 spans 17 residues. Germline loops: CDR1 SGHKS, CDR2 YYEKEE (reference sequence). With 4 bases removed from V and 1 base from J, the gap between germline ends came to 20 bases. The CDR3 reads CASSGTLLGLWNTEAFF. The CDR3 DNA reads as TGTGCCAGCAGCGGGACTCTCTTGGGGCTATGGAACACTGAAGCTTTCTTT.

At least ten counts were recorded for this clonotype. The chain links TRBV7-3 to TRBJ2-2; 10 bases match TRBD1. In germline, CDR1 is SGHTA, CDR2 FQGTGA. This CDR3 contains 16 residues. The J segment lost 2 bases and the V segment lost 4 bases, leaving 4 bases of the junction unmatched. The CDR3 nucleotides read TGTGCCAGCAGCTCGGGACAGGGGCCCAACACCGGGGAGCTGTTTTTT. Protein sequence: CASSSGQGPNTGELFF. Full variable domain (remainder filled in from reference TRBV7-3 and TRBJ2-2): GAGVSQTPSNKVTEKGKYVELRCDPISGHTALYWYRQSLGQGPEFLIYFQGTGAADDSGLPNDRFFAVRPEGSVSTLKIQRTERGDSAVYLCASSSGQGPNTGELFFGEGSRLTVL.

This clonotype was counted many times. The CDR3 region is CSATGTDGSGPQHF. CDR3 nucleotide sequence: TGCAGTGCTACCGGGACAGATGGATCAGGGCCCCAGCATTTT. The chain has TRBV20-1 and TRBJ1-5; 7 positions agree with TRBD1. V was clipped by 4 bases and J by 9 bases; unmatched bases: 12. The germline V gene has CDR1 DFQATT and CDR2 SNEGSKA (reference sequence). The length of the CDR3 is 14 residues.

By share, this clonotype ranks as medium-sized. The rearrangement links TRBV5-4 to TRBJ2-1, with TRBD1 matching over 8 bases. The CDR3 sequence is 14 residues long. The junction had 5 bases not matched to a gene; V was cut back by 3 bases and J by 6 bases. CDR1 is SGHNT, CDR2 YYREEE, per germline (reference sequence). The CDR3 here is CASSSGTGVNEQFF. As DNA, the CDR3 is TGTGCCAGCAGCTCCGGGACAGGAGTCAATGAGCAGTTCTTC.

This clonotype was picked up a small number of times. The chain combines TRBV5-6 with TRBJ1-5, with D possibly TRBD1 on 5 matching bases. V was pared by 4 bases and J by 0 bases, with 11 bases between. The length of the CDR3 is 15 residues. Germline V CDR1 and CDR2: SGHDT, YYEEEE. CDR3 amino acids: CASSTGRYSNQPQHF. The DNA of the CDR3 is TGTGCCAGCAGCACGGGACGGTATAGCAATCAGCCCCAGCATTTT.

This clonotype was found many times. CDR3 bases: TGTGCCAGCAGTTTTGCCGGGACCCACAATGAGCAGTTCTTC. It yields the protein CASSFAGTHNEQFF. The chain couples TRBV27 to TRBJ2-1; D possibly uses TRBD1 or TRBD2 (5 bases each). The CDR3 covers 14 residues. Germline CDR1 reads MNHEY; CDR2 reads SMNVEV (reference sequence). The V end lost 3 bases, the J end lost 5 bases, and 11 bases lay between the germline ends.

This clonotype has at least ten counts. This rearrangement joins TRBV7-6 to TRBJ2-5, with 9 positions matching TRBD1. Trimming cost V 5 bases and J 2 bases; bases outside gene matches: 9. This CDR3 contains 16 residues. Germline values: CDR1 SGHVS, CDR2 FNYEAQ. The CDR3 bases are TGTGCCAGCAGCCCCCGGGACAGGGTTTATCAAGAGACCCAGTACTTC. Protein sequence: CASSPRDRVYQETQYF.

This clonotype was recorded only once. The V call is TRBV27, the J call TRBJ1-1; the D gene is possibly TRBD1 (5 bases). With 5 bases removed from V and 4 bases from J, the gap between germline ends came to 14 bases. Germline CDR1 MNHEY, CDR2 SMNVEV (reference sequence). This CDR3 comprises 14 residues. Here the CDR3 DNA reads TGTGCCAGCAGTAGCTACGGGGGGGGCACTGAAGCTTTCTTT. This sequence encodes CASSSYGGGTEAFF.

V usage is TRBV5-8 and J usage is TRBJ2-3; 9 nucleotides align to TRBD2. The V gene end was trimmed by 4 bases and the J gene end by 0 bases; junction bases not matched to a gene: 3. The CDR3 covers 15 residues. CDR1 and CDR2 (germline): SGHTS, YDEGEE. For the CDR3, the DNA is TGTGCCAGCAGCCTAGCGGGGCCTAGCACAGATACGCAGTATTTT. Encoded protein: CASSLAGPSTDTQYF.

The chain recombines TRBV7-2 with TRBJ1-1; D is perhaps TRBD1 (6 bases). V was clipped by 6 bases and J by 2 bases, with 13 bases between them. Per the germline V gene, CDR1 is SGHTA and CDR2 is FQGNSA. The length of the CDR3 is 14 residues. This CDR3 is CASRRTGTNTEAFF. The CDR3 DNA follows: TGTGCCAGCAGGAGAACAGGGACCAACACTGAAGCTTTCTTT.

This clonotype was picked up many times. The V and J genes are TRBV11-2 and TRBJ2-7; no firm D call. Germline CDR1 is SGHAT and CDR2 is FQNNGV. Trimming left V 2 bases short and J 3 bases short, with 8 bases between. The CDR3 totals 13 residues. For the CDR3, the DNA is TGTGCCAGCAGCTTATCGGCAGTCTACGAGCAGTACTTC. Translating it yields CASSLSAVYEQYF.